The sequence of this T cell receptor beta chain was determined in a study of patients and donors after allogeneic stem cell transplantation. There are 15 residues in the CDR3. V lost 1 base and J lost 2, with 12 bases in between. Germline V gene lookup returns CDR1 SGHVS and CDR2 FNYEAQ. TCRdb reanalysed the RT-PCR reads using MiXCR and keeps one entry per CDR3 protein. Here the sample spans approximately 140,000 distinct CDR3 sequences, over 30% being singletons. This clonotype was seen a handful of times. Sequenced material: blood, either unsorted or a sorted T cell fraction (not recorded which). This receptor was obtained from a human donor who was either an allogeneic HSCT recipient or a stem cell or donor lymphocyte infusion donor (not recorded which). It is not recorded whose cells these are; they may come from a transplant donor. The genes are TRBV7-6 and TRBJ2-7; tentatively, D is TRBD1 (6 bases). This CDR3 reads CASSLEQGYPYEQYF. The CDR3 DNA is TGTGCCAGCAGCTTAGAGCAGGGGTACCCCTACGAGCAGTACTTC.